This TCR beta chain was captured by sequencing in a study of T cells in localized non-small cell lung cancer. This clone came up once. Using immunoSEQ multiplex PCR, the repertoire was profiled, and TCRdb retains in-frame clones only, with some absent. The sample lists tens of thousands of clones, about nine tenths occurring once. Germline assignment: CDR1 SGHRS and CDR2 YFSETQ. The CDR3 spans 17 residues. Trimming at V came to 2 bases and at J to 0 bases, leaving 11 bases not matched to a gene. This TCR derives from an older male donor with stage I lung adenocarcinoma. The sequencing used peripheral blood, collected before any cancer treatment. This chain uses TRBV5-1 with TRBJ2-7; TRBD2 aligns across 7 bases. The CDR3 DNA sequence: TGCGCCAGCAGCTTCCTCCCGGCGGGGGATGGCTCCTACGAGCAGTACTTC. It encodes CASSFLPAGDGSYEQYF.